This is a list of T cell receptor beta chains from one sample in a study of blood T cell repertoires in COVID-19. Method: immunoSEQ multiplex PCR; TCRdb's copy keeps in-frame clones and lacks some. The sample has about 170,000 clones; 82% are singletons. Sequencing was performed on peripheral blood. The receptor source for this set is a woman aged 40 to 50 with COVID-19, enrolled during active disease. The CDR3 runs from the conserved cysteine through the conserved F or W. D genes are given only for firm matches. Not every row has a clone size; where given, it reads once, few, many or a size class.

cdr3_nt: TGTGCCAGCAGTTATGGGGGACAGGGAAATGAAAAACTGTTTTTT
cdr3_aa: CASSYGGQGNEKLFF
clone_size: once
j_call: TRBJ1-4
d_call: TRBD1
v_call: TRBV6-2/TRBV6-3

cdr3_nt: TGCGCCAGCAGCTTTTATTTTACAGATACGCAGTATTTT
cdr3_aa: CASSFYFTDTQYF
clone_size: NA
j_call: TRBJ2-3
d_call: NA
v_call: TRBV5-1

cdr3_nt: TGTGCCAGCAGCAGGACACCCCAAGAGACCCAGTACTTC
cdr3_aa: CASSRTPQETQYF
clone_size: NA
j_call: TRBJ2-5
d_call: NA
v_call: TRBV7-2

cdr3_nt: TGTGCCAGCAGCTCTCTACAGTATGGCTACACCTTC
cdr3_aa: CASSSLQYGYTF
clone_size: NA
j_call: TRBJ1-2
d_call: NA
v_call: TRBV7-9

cdr3_nt: TGCGCCAGCACCATTTTTACTAGCGGGAGGCATGTTTGCGATGAGCAGTTCTTC
cdr3_aa: CASTIFTSGRHVCDEQFF
clone_size: NA
j_call: TRBJ2-1
d_call: TRBD2
v_call: TRBV10-1

cdr3_nt: TGTGCCAGCAGCGATCGACAGGGGGTGAACACTGAAGCTTTCTTT
cdr3_aa: CASSDRQGVNTEAFF
clone_size: NA
j_call: TRBJ1-1
d_call: TRBD1
v_call: TRBV9

cdr3_nt: TGTGCCAGCAGCTTCGGACTGGGCAATCAGCCCCAGCATTTT
cdr3_aa: CASSFGLGNQPQHF
clone_size: NA
j_call: TRBJ1-5
d_call: NA
v_call: TRBV5-4

cdr3_nt: TGTGCCAGCAGCTTAGGGACAGGTGCCAATCAGCCCCAGCATTTT
cdr3_aa: CASSLGTGANQPQHF
clone_size: NA
j_call: TRBJ1-5
d_call: TRBD1
v_call: TRBV5-6

cdr3_nt: TGCGCCAGCAGCTTGGGTCCCCGGGGGGACGAGCAGTACTTC
cdr3_aa: CASSLGPRGDEQYF
clone_size: few
j_call: TRBJ2-7
d_call: TRBD2
v_call: TRBV5-1

cdr3_nt: TGTGCCAGCAGCCTGAATACTGGGGCCCTAAACCAAGAGACCCAGTACTTC
cdr3_aa: CASSLNTGALNQETQYF
clone_size: few
j_call: TRBJ2-5
d_call: NA
v_call: TRBV3-1/TRBV3-2

cdr3_nt: TGTGCCAGTAGTACCCCGGCTGGGGGGGCAGATACGCAGTATTTT
cdr3_aa: CASSTPAGGADTQYF
clone_size: NA
j_call: TRBJ2-3
d_call: TRBD2
v_call: TRBV19

cdr3_nt: TGCAGTGCTAGTATTCGGTCGCAGGGTGGCTACACCTTC
cdr3_aa: CSASIRSQGGYTF
clone_size: NA
j_call: TRBJ1-2
d_call: NA
v_call: TRBV20-1

cdr3_nt: TGTGCCAGCAGTCTAGCGGGGCAAACCTACGAGCAGTACTTC
cdr3_aa: CASSLAGQTYEQYF
clone_size: NA
j_call: TRBJ2-7
d_call: TRBD2
v_call: TRBV28

cdr3_nt: TGTGCCAGCAGCCAAGTCGGCGGATACTCCTACGAGCAGTACTTC
cdr3_aa: CASSQVGGYSYEQYF
clone_size: NA
j_call: TRBJ2-7
d_call: NA
v_call: TRBV4-2

cdr3_nt: TGTGCCAGTAGTATGACTAGCGGGATAAATGAGCAGTTCTTC
cdr3_aa: CASSMTSGINEQFF
clone_size: once
j_call: TRBJ2-1
d_call: TRBD2
v_call: TRBV19

cdr3_nt: TGTGCCAGCTCACCACCTGCCGGGACATCCTACAATGAGCAGTTCTTC
cdr3_aa: CASSPPAGTSYNEQFF
clone_size: NA
j_call: TRBJ2-1
d_call: NA
v_call: TRBV18

cdr3_nt: TGTGCCAGCAGCCAAGAGGGGCGTAATGGAGAGCAGTACTTC
cdr3_aa: CASSQEGRNGEQYF
clone_size: NA
j_call: TRBJ2-7
d_call: NA
v_call: TRBV3-1/TRBV3-2

cdr3_nt: TGTGCCAGCTCACTAGGGACAGGCGGTTATAGCAATCAGCCCCAGCATTTT
cdr3_aa: CASSLGTGGYSNQPQHF
clone_size: NA
j_call: TRBJ1-5
d_call: TRBD1
v_call: TRBV18

cdr3_nt: TGTGCCAGTAGTATTGCCGGGACAGGGGACACCGGGGAGCTGTTTTTT
cdr3_aa: CASSIAGTGDTGELFF
clone_size: NA
j_call: TRBJ2-2
d_call: TRBD1
v_call: TRBV19

cdr3_nt: TGTGCCAGCTCACCGGACAGTGAGCAGTTCTTC
cdr3_aa: CASSPDSEQFF
clone_size: NA
j_call: TRBJ2-1
d_call: NA
v_call: TRBV18

cdr3_nt: TGCGCCAGCAGCTTGGTGAGGGGGGGCTACGAGCAGTACTTC
cdr3_aa: CASSLVRGGYEQYF
clone_size: NA
j_call: TRBJ2-7
d_call: NA
v_call: TRBV5-1

cdr3_nt: TGTGCCAGCAGCGTATCCCAAGACAGGACCGCTAACTATGGCTACACCTTC
cdr3_aa: CASSVSQDRTANYGYTF
clone_size: NA
j_call: TRBJ1-2
d_call: NA
v_call: TRBV9

cdr3_nt: TGTGCCAGCAGCCCCCTCCCGGGACAGGGTTCCAATGAGCAGTTCTTC
cdr3_aa: CASSPLPGQGSNEQFF
clone_size: NA
j_call: TRBJ2-1
d_call: TRBD1
v_call: TRBV7-3

cdr3_nt: TGTGCCAGCAGCTCAGTACAATCGAACCAAGAGACCCAGTACTTC
cdr3_aa: CASSSVQSNQETQYF
clone_size: NA
j_call: TRBJ2-5
d_call: NA
v_call: TRBV7-9

cdr3_nt: TGTGCCAGCAGTGAGGTAGCGGGGGGGGAGACCCAGTACTTC
cdr3_aa: CASSEVAGGETQYF
clone_size: NA
j_call: TRBJ2-5
d_call: TRBD2
v_call: TRBV2

cdr3_nt: TGTGCCAGCAGCTTAAAAGGGGGCAGGGCTGAAGCTTTCTTT
cdr3_aa: CASSLKGGRAEAFF
clone_size: once
j_call: TRBJ1-1
d_call: TRBD1
v_call: TRBV7-9

cdr3_nt: TGTGCCAGCAGTGGTGCGGCAGATAGCAATCAGCCCCAGCATTTT
cdr3_aa: CASSGAADSNQPQHF
clone_size: NA
j_call: TRBJ1-5
d_call: NA
v_call: TRBV2

cdr3_nt: TGTGCCAGTAGTATTTTTAGCTCTGGGGCCAACGTCCTGACTTTC
cdr3_aa: CASSIFSSGANVLTF
clone_size: NA
j_call: TRBJ2-6
d_call: NA
v_call: TRBV19

cdr3_nt: TGCGCCAGCAGCCTGGGGACAGGGAATGAAAAACTGTTTTTT
cdr3_aa: CASSLGTGNEKLFF
clone_size: NA
j_call: TRBJ1-4
d_call: TRBD1
v_call: TRBV4-1

cdr3_nt: TGTGCCAGCAGCCCGAGACTATTTGAGCGTCGGGGGAAACTGTTTTTT
cdr3_aa: CASSPRLFERRGKLFF
clone_size: once
j_call: TRBJ1-4
d_call: NA
v_call: TRBV4-2

cdr3_nt: TGTGCCAGCAGCGTAGATGCAGGGAAGACGGAGACCCAGTACTTC
cdr3_aa: CASSVDAGKTETQYF
clone_size: few
j_call: TRBJ2-5
d_call: NA
v_call: TRBV9

cdr3_nt: TGCGCCAGCAGCCCAGCGGGGGGTAACACCGGGGAGCTGTTTTTT
cdr3_aa: CASSPAGGNTGELFF
clone_size: NA
j_call: TRBJ2-2
d_call: TRBD2
v_call: TRBV5-1

cdr3_nt: TGTGCCAGCAGCTTAATGGTCGGAGGGTCGACAGGGGGGGTGACCCAGTACTTC
cdr3_aa: CASSLMVGGSTGGVTQYF
clone_size: NA
j_call: TRBJ2-5
d_call: TRBD1
v_call: TRBV13

cdr3_nt: TGTGCCAGCAGTCCATACCTGGACAGGGTTGGAGAAAAACTGTTTTTT
cdr3_aa: CASSPYLDRVGEKLFF
clone_size: NA
j_call: TRBJ1-4
d_call: TRBD1
v_call: TRBV27

cdr3_nt: TGTGCCAGCAGCCGGGAGCCCGGGCGGCCCCAGCATTTT
cdr3_aa: CASSREPGRPQHF
clone_size: many
j_call: TRBJ1-5
d_call: NA
v_call: TRBV6-5

cdr3_nt: TGTGCCAGCAGCCTCAGAGACAGCGTCACGAAGTACTTC
cdr3_aa: CASSLRDSVTKYF
clone_size: NA
j_call: TRBJ2-5
d_call: NA
v_call: TRBV27

cdr3_nt: TGTGCCAGCAGCAAAGAGGACAGGGGTTCCTATGGCTACACCTTC
cdr3_aa: CASSKEDRGSYGYTF
clone_size: NA
j_call: TRBJ1-2
d_call: NA
v_call: TRBV21-1

cdr3_nt: TGTGCCAGCAACCGGGACAGCTCCTACAATGAGCAGTTCTTC
cdr3_aa: CASNRDSSYNEQFF
clone_size: NA
j_call: TRBJ2-1
d_call: TRBD1
v_call: TRBV6-6

cdr3_nt: TGTGCCAGCAGTGATCTACGGGGGTCTGGAAACACCATATATTTT
cdr3_aa: CASSDLRGSGNTIYF
clone_size: NA
j_call: TRBJ1-3
d_call: NA
v_call: TRBV25-1

cdr3_nt: TGCGCCAGCAGCCAAGCGGGGGGGCCGACAGATACGCAGTATTTT
cdr3_aa: CASSQAGGPTDTQYF
clone_size: NA
j_call: TRBJ2-3
d_call: TRBD2
v_call: TRBV4-1

cdr3_nt: TGTGCCACCAGCAGAGCCGCCGGGACAGGGGGACTTGAAGCTTTCTTT
cdr3_aa: CATSRAAGTGGLEAFF
clone_size: NA
j_call: TRBJ1-1
d_call: TRBD1
v_call: TRBV15

cdr3_nt: TGTGCCAGCAGCTTGCGGAGCACTCAAGAGACCCAGTACTTC
cdr3_aa: CASSLRSTQETQYF
clone_size: NA
j_call: TRBJ2-5
d_call: NA
v_call: TRBV5-6

cdr3_nt: TGCGCCAGCAGCCCCTCCGGTGTATCCGGAAACACCATATATTTT
cdr3_aa: CASSPSGVSGNTIYF
clone_size: NA
j_call: TRBJ1-3
d_call: NA
v_call: TRBV4-1

cdr3_nt: TGTGCCAGCAGCTGGAAGACAGGGCCAGGAGATACGCAGTATTTT
cdr3_aa: CASSWKTGPGDTQYF
clone_size: NA
j_call: TRBJ2-3
d_call: TRBD1
v_call: TRBV5-6

cdr3_nt: TGCAGCGTGGGGGGACTAGTGGGAGGTGAGCAGTTCTTC
cdr3_aa: CSVGGLVGGEQFF
clone_size: NA
j_call: TRBJ2-1
d_call: TRBD2
v_call: TRBV29-1